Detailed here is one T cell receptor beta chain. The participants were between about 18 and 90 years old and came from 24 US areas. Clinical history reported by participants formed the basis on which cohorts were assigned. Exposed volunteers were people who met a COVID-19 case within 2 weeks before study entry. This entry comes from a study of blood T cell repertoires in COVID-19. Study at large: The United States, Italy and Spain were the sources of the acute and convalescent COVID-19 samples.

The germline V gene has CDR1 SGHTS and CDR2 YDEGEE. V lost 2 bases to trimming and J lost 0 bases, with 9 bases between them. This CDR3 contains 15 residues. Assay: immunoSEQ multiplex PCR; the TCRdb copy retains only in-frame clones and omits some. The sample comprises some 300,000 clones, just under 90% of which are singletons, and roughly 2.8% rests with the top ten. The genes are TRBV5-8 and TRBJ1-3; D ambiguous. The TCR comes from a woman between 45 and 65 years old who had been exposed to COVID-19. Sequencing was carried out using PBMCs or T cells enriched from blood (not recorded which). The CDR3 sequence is CASSFTRNSGNTIYF. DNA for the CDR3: TGTGCCAGCAGCTTCACTAGAAACTCTGGAAACACCATATATTTT.